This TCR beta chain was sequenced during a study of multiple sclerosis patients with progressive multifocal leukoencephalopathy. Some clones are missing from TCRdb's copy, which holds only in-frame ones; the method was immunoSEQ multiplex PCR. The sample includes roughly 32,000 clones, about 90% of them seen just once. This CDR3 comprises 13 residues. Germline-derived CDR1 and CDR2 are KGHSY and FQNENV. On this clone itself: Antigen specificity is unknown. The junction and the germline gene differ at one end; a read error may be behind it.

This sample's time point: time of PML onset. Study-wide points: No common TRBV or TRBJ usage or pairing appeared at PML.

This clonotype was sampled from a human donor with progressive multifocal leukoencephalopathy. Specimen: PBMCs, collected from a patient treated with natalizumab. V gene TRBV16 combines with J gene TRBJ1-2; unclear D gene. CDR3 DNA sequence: TGTGCCTGCAGCCATTCCGCGGGTGATGGCTACACCTTC. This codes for CACSHSAGDGYTF.